This T cell receptor (beta chain) emerged from a study of blood T cell repertoires in COVID-19 (dated by TCRdb to the early 2020s). Looking at the study overall: Collaborator samples came from the United States, Italy and Spain and covered acute and convalescent phases of COVID-19. Subjects who had been exposed to COVID-19, were actively infected with it, or had recovered from it provided the deeply sampled blood TCRbeta repertoires that made up the dataset. Nearly every sample came with metadata listing a de-identified subject ID, COVID-19 status, age in years and sex. The prospective study material was composed of cDNA or gDNA derived from T cells, B-cell-depleted T cells, or PBMCs. Where available, HLA class I and class II types were obtained from metadata supplied by the sample provider rather than from assay-based typing. Samples came from the ongoing ImmuneRACE study (first 160 participants) plus 1,254 subjects from 6 global collaborators. A freely available public database, intended as a resource for researchers studying the immune response to SARS-CoV-2, is where the repertoires were released. General study outcomes and caveats: The amount of clinical and demographic metadata varied by source and participant and was provided uncurated.

A remark on this clone: There is no known antigen for this receptor. Base qualities were left out, and no much larger clone turns up one base away.

Collaborating institutions collected whole blood in K2EDTA tubes following their own protocols. Collaborator samples were shipped for TCRbeta analysis as frozen whole blood, isolated PBMCs, or DNA extracted from either sample type. TCRbeta CDR3 regions were amplified from genomic DNA by means of the immunoSEQ Assay, a bias-controlled multiplex PCR. The paper's data handling went like this. The number of nucleated cells in each sample was estimated from the amplification of reference gene primers within the assay. Sequence reads were collapsed and filtered to measure the absolute abundance of every unique TCRbeta CDR3 rearrangement. For each sample, productive Simpson clonality was calculated by taking the square root of Simpson's diversity index across productive rearrangements. As stored in TCRdb, this immuneACCESS dataset retains in-frame rearrangements with V and J assigned. A fraction of the clones does not appear; measured against another copy, unresolved V genes explain less than half of the discrepancy, and the remainder lacks a known reason. The V and J calls and clone size come from that table; D and trimming were worked out from the DNA. The sample table lists just over 650,000 clones, approximately 90% of them with a count of one. Roughly 0.25% of the sample lies in the top ten.

This receptor was taken from a woman in her late teens or twenties with acute or convalescent COVID-19. Source material: peripheral blood.

CDR3 protein: CASSEQGNSNQPQHF. The DNA sequence is TGTGCCAGCAGCGAACAGGGAAATAGCAATCAGCCCCAGCATTTT. The sequence joins TRBV9 to TRBJ1-5; a tentative D call is TRBD1 (6 bases match). V is cut by 3 bases and J by 0 bases, and the space between the germline ends is 10 bases. CDR1 and CDR2 (SGDLS, YYNGEE) derive from the germline V gene. The CDR3 runs 15 amino acids, cysteine and phenylalanine included. Only the CDR3 portion is preserved as DNA: 45 bases, with reading frame beginning at the first base.